The text below deals with one TCR beta chain. Trimming pared 6 bases from V and 5 bases from J, leaving 17 bases between. The CDR3 is 14 amino acids. Germline V gene sequence: CDR1 MDHEN, CDR2 SYDVKM. TCRdb keeps only in-frame clones here, not all; method: immunoSEQ multiplex PCR. The data show about 49,000 clones, roughly 78% seen once. The data derive from a study of radiation and T cells in renal cell carcinoma. Time point in this sample: blood 2 weeks post-SBRT. The treatment: 15 Gy SBRT to primary tumor, nephrectomy 4 weeks later. The sequences come from blood, collected from a patient whose treatment included radiotherapy and nephrectomy. The receptor comes from a woman in her 70s with renal cell carcinoma. V is TRBV28 and J is TRBJ2-7, with a possible D match to TRBD2 (5 bases). The CDR3 loop reads CASRLRLTGNEQYF. The DNA of the CDR3 is TGTGCCAGCAGACTAAGACTAACGGGCAACGAGCAGTACTTC. Complete variable domain (other parts from reference TRBV28 and TRBJ2-7): DVKVTQSSRYLVKRTGEKVFLECVQDMDHENMFWYRQDPGLGLRLIYFSYDVKMKEKGDIPEGYSVSREKKERFSLILESASTNQTSMYLCASRLRLTGNEQYFGPGTRLTVT.